One sample yielded the 2 T cell receptor beta chains listed below, sequenced in a study of blood T cell repertoires in COVID-19. The method was immunoSEQ multiplex PCR; TCRdb's version includes in-frame clones alone and lacks a portion of them. There are roughly 170,000 clones in the sample; 84% occur only once, and approximately 12% lies in the top ten. The sequencing sample was made of PBMCs or T cells enriched from blood (not recorded which). These receptors were obtained from a man aged 50 or older who had recovered from COVID-19.

The chain couples TRBV7-3 to TRBJ1-2, with 8 bases fitting TRBD1. Germline CDR1 SGHTA, CDR2 FQGTGA. The CDR3 has 14 amino acids. V trimming: 5 bases; J trimming: 7 bases; junction bases outside the gene matches: 9. The CDR3: CASSPDQGAPGYTF. For the CDR3, the DNA is TGTGCCAGCAGCCCAGATCAGGGGGCGCCTGGCTACACCTTC. Variable domain in full (rest from reference TRBV7-3 and TRBJ1-2): GAGVSQTPSNKVTEKGKYVELRCDPISGHTALYWYRQSLGQGPEFLIYFQGTGAADDSGLPNDRFFAVRPEGSVSTLKIQRTERGDSAVYLCASSPDQGAPGYTFGSGTRLTVV.

The CDR3 DNA reads as TGTGCCAGCAGCAACCCGGACAGTGGGGCTTTCTTT. Its translation: CASSNPDSGAFF. The rearrangement joins TRBV5-4 to TRBJ1-1, with a weak D call TRBD1 (6 bases). Germline V lookup: CDR1 SGHNT, CDR2 YYREEE (reference sequence). With 4 bases removed from V and 11 bases from J, the gap between germline ends came to 15 bases. The CDR3 covers 12 residues.